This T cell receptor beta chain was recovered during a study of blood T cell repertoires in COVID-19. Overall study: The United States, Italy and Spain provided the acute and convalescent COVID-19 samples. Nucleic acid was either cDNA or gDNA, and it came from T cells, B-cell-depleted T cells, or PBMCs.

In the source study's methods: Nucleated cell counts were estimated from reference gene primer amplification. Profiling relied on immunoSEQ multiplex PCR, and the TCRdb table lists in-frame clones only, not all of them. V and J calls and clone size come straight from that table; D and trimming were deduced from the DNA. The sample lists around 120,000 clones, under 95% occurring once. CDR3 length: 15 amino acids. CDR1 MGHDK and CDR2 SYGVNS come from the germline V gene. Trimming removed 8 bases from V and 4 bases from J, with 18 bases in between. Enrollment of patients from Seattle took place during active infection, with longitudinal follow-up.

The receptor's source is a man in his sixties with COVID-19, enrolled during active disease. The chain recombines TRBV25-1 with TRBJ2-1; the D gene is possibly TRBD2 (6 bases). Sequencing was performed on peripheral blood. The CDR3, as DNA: TGTGCCAGCCCCCTCCGGGAGCCACCTTACAATGAGCAGTTCTTC. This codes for CASPLREPPYNEQFF.